The 13 T cell receptor beta chains in this list originate from one sample, sequenced in a study of shared clonotypes between healthy human individuals. Profiling relied on immunoSEQ multiplex PCR, and the TCRdb table lists in-frame clones only, not all of them. This sample has a few hundred thousand clones, with around two thirds found just once. Sequenced: memory CD4+ T cells sorted from blood. Subset reported: CD45RA-negative fraction. The receptors here all came from a young man in good health.

As regards this clone: A far larger clone is one nucleotide away, so this likely arose from a read error. This chain links TRBV5-1 with TRBJ2-3, with D unclear. The CDR3 sequence is 13 residues long. Germline lookup yields CDR1 SGHRS and CDR2 YFSETQ. Trimming pared 0 bases from V and 1 base from J, leaving 3 bases between. CDR3 amino acids: CASSLERTDTQYF. DNA of the CDR3: TGCGCCAGCAGCTTGGAACGCACAGATACGCAGTATTTT.

V and J are TRBV7-9 and TRBJ2-1; D possibly corresponds to TRBD1 (6 bases). V lost 4 bases and J 7 bases, leaving 8 bases between the germline ends. There are 12 residues in the CDR3. Germline-derived CDR1 and CDR2 are SEHNR and FQNEAQ (reference sequence). The CDR3 DNA follows: TGTGCCAGCAGCTACACAGGGAATGAGCAGTTCTTC. Amino acids: CASSYTGNEQFF.

This chain links TRBV18 with TRBJ2-7; 10 bases line up with TRBD1. With V trimmed by 4 bases and J by 2 bases, 5 bases remained unmatched. Germline assignment: CDR1 KGHSH and CDR2 LQKENI. This CDR3 is built from 15 residues. DNA for the CDR3: TGTGCCAGCTCACTAGGACAGGGGGAAACCTACGAGCAGTACTTC. Translation gives CASSLGQGETYEQYF.

The chain joins TRBV13 to TRBJ1-2; 9 bases match TRBD1. CDR1 and CDR2 (germline): PRHDT, FYEKMQ (reference sequence). Trimming at V came to 5 bases and at J to 7 bases, leaving 14 bases not matched to a gene. This CDR3 comprises 16 residues. The CDR3: CASSARTGESAGGYTF. CDR3 in DNA: TGTGCCAGCAGCGCTCGGACAGGGGAATCAGCAGGTGGCTACACCTTC.

The chain couples TRBV10-3 to TRBJ1-1; no definite D call. Trimming stripped 2 bases from V and 5 bases from J, with 15 bases between. The CDR3 length is 15 residues. Germline assignment: CDR1 ENHRY and CDR2 SYGVKD. The CDR3 is CAISELLGKFTEAFF. CDR3 nucleotides: TGTGCCATCAGTGAGCTTCTAGGGAAATTTACTGAAGCTTTCTTT.

The chain combines TRBV5-1 with TRBJ1-4; D is perhaps TRBD1 (5 bases). V was trimmed by 0 bases and J by 6 bases, leaving 6 bases between them. This CDR3 is 13 amino acids long. Germline V gene data show CDR1 as SGHRS and CDR2 as YFSETQ. CDR3 bases: TGCGCCAGCAGCTTGGTGACAGATGAAAAACTGTTTTTT. Amino acid sequence: CASSLVTDEKLFF.

The chain is built from TRBV7-9 and TRBJ2-3; 7 nucleotides line up with TRBD1. Germline V lookup: CDR1 SEHNR, CDR2 FQNEAQ (reference sequence). The CDR3 has 14 residues. V lost 5 bases and J lost 3; bases outside the gene matches: 5. CDR3 bases: TGTGCCAGCAGCGATCGACAGGGTACAGATACGCAGTATTTT. It yields the protein CASSDRQGTDTQYF.

The chain links TRBV7-8 to TRBJ1-1; possibly TRBD1 for D (5 bases). Trimming left V 4 bases short and J 11 bases short, with 14 bases between. The CDR3 totals 12 residues. Germline CDR1 is SGHVS and CDR2 is FQNEAQ. CDR3 residues: CASSSDSSWAFF. The CDR3 DNA reads TGTGCCAGCAGCTCCGACAGCTCCTGGGCTTTCTTT.

The chain combines TRBV19 with TRBJ2-2, with 7 bases that match TRBD1. Germline V gene data show CDR1 as LNHDA and CDR2 as SQIVND (reference sequence). The J segment lost 1 base and the V segment lost 7 bases, leaving 9 bases of the junction unmatched. The length of the CDR3 is 16 residues. The CDR3 here is CASTPKTGVNTGELFF. The CDR3 DNA reads as TGTGCCAGTACCCCAAAAACAGGGGTGAACACCGGGGAGCTGTTTTTT.

There are a few counts of this clone. The chain has TRBV15 and TRBJ2-1; 10 bases line up with TRBD1. V lost 4 bases and J lost 12; bases outside the gene matches: 12. This CDR3 contains 15 residues. CDR1 LNHNV and CDR2 YYDKDF come from the germline V gene (reference sequence). The CDR3 coding sequence is TGTGCCACCAGCACACGGAATACTAGGGACAGGGGGCAGTTCTTC. Protein sequence: CATSTRNTRDRGQFF.

CDR3 nucleotide sequence: TGTGCCAGCGCGGACAGGACCTCCTCTGGAAACACCATATATTTT. Translation: CASADRTSSGNTIYF. The chain uses TRBV5-4 and TRBJ1-3; 7 nucleotides align to TRBD1. J lost 0 bases, V lost 7 bases, and 7 bases had no gene match. The CDR3 is 15 amino acids. The germline V gene has CDR1 SGHNT and CDR2 YYREEE (reference sequence).

The chain couples TRBV5-6 to TRBJ2-7; D ambiguous. The germline V gene has CDR1 SGHDT and CDR2 YYEEEE. V gave up 5 bases and J gave up 6 bases, with 21 bases separating them. The CDR3 extends over 15 amino acids. The DNA for the CDR3 is TGTGCCAGCAGGAAAATGGACGCTTGGATGGGCGAGCAGTACTTC. Encoded protein: CASRKMDAWMGEQYF.

This chain links TRBV25-1 with TRBJ2-7; D gene unclear. V lost 7 bases and J 3 bases, leaving 7 bases between the germline ends. The CDR3 is 11 residues long. Germline values: CDR1 MGHDK, CDR2 SYGVNS. The CDR3 region has the DNA TGTGCCAGCACGACGGGCTACGAGCAGTACTTC. As protein: CASTTGYEQYF.